These 8 T cell receptor beta chains were sequenced from one sample in a study of read filtering for tumor transcriptome and immune sequencing. From around 440 ng of RNA, a library with molecular barcoded alpha/delta and beta/gamma adaptors was made. One entry per CDR3 protein, called by TCRdb with MiXCR from the reads. The sample holds 85,000 to 100,000 distinct CDR3 sequences, 20% to 25% seen once. The sample was a population of CD138-negative cells sorted from bone marrow. The receptors stem from a donor aged 40 or over with multiple myeloma.

The chain couples TRBV7-2 to TRBJ1-1; D uncertain. This CDR3 has 14 amino acids. CDR1 and CDR2 (germline): SGHTA, FQGNSA. Trimming cost V 4 bases and J 3 bases, with 12 bases left between them. The CDR3: CASSSQLAYTEAFF. CDR3 sequence (DNA): TGTGCCAGCAGCTCCCAGCTTGCATACACTGAAGCTTTCTTT. The full variable domain, rest sourced from reference TRBV7-2 and TRBJ1-1, is GAGVSQSPSNKVTEKGKDVELRCDPISGHTALYWYRQSLGQGLEFLIYFQGNSAPDKSGLPSDRFSAERTGGSVSTLTIQRTQQEDSAVYLCASSSQLAYTEAFFGQGTRLTVV.

This clonotype was picked up many times. The chain employs TRBV7-9 and TRBJ2-1; TRBD2 aligns across 7 bases. The V and J ends lost 5 bases and 3 bases, in that order; junction bases with no gene match: 13. The CDR3 has 17 residues. Germline V gene sequence: CDR1 SEHNR, CDR2 FQNEAQ (reference sequence). The CDR3 spells CASSPAGKLSYYNEQFF. In nucleotides, the CDR3 is TGTGCCAGCAGCCCAGCGGGAAAACTATCCTACTACAATGAGCAGTTCTTC.

The chain combines TRBV18 with TRBJ1-2; D is unresolved. Germline V lookup: CDR1 KGHSH, CDR2 LQKENI. Trimming removed 6 bases at V and 3 bases at J, with 8 bases between. The CDR3 is 12 residues long. The DNA for the CDR3 is TGTGCCAGCTCTCATCCCCACTATGGCTACACCTTC. This codes for CASSHPHYGYTF.

This clonotype was seen ten or more times. This chain connects TRBV5-4 to TRBJ1-1; D uncertain. Looked up from germline, CDR1 is SGHNT and CDR2 is YYREEE (reference sequence). The length of the CDR3 is 15 residues. Trimming left V 6 bases short and J 4 bases short, with 19 bases between. CDR3 in amino acids: CASTYGPPGSTEAFF. CDR3 coding DNA: TGTGCCAGCACCTACGGGCCCCCTGGGAGCACTGAAGCTTTCTTT.

Concerning this clonotype: A much larger clone differs from this one at a single base, so this may be a read error. The chain couples TRBV5-1 to TRBJ1-1; D might be TRBD1 (6 bases). CDR1 is SGHRS, CDR2 YFSETQ, per germline. This CDR3 is 16 amino acids long. The CDR3 protein is CAGSLEGGGRGTEAFF. Written as DNA, the CDR3 is TGCGCCGGCAGCTTGGAGGGCGGGGGCAGGGGCACTGAAGCTTTCTTT.

Regarding this clonotype: A single base separates this from a much larger clone, so it may be a read error. This sequence joins TRBV29-1 and TRBJ2-1, with 7 bases identical to TRBD1. CDR1 is SQVTM and CDR2 is ANQGSEA in the germline V gene. The CDR3 has 15 amino acids. The CDR3 protein is CSVEDPGTAYSEQFF. The CDR3 coding sequence is TGCAGCGTTGAAGACCCCGGGACAGCGTACAGTGAGCAGTTCTTC.

This clonotype was counted at least ten times. The chain carries TRBV6-5 and TRBJ2-5, with a possible D match to TRBD1 (5 bases). CDR1 is MNHEY and CDR2 is SVGAGI in the germline V gene. Trimming took off 6 bases at V and 5 bases at J, with 19 bases between the two ends. This CDR3 has 15 residues. Here the CDR3 DNA reads TGTGCCAGCAGAACCACTGGGCTCTCAGGGGAGACCCAGTACTTC. This gives the protein CASRTTGLSGETQYF.

This clonotype was recorded at least ten times. CDR3 sequence: CASSKVEVQETQYF. The CDR3, as DNA: TGTGCCAGCAGCAAAGTGGAGGTCCAAGAGACCCAGTACTTC. The genes are TRBV21-1 and TRBJ2-5; the DNA was not compared with TRBD2, the D call given in the table. TRBV21-1 is reported as a pseudogene. This CDR3 comprises 14 residues.